This T cell receptor (beta chain) comes out of a study of blood T cell repertoires in COVID-19 (dated by TCRdb to about 2020). For the wider study: Samples from collaborators originated in the United States, Italy and Spain and spanned both the acute and convalescent phases of COVID-19. The material from the prospective study consisted of cDNA or gDNA derived from T cells, B-cell-depleted T cells, or PBMCs. Deeply sampled blood TCRbeta repertoires from subjects exposed to, actively infected with, or recovered from COVID-19 were included in the dataset. The repertoires were released in a freely available public database intended as a resource for research on the immune response to SARS-CoV-2. Samples came from the ongoing ImmuneRACE study (first 160 participants) plus 1,254 subjects from 6 global collaborators. Nearly every sample came with metadata listing a de-identified subject ID, COVID-19 status, age in years and sex. Where available, HLA class I and class II types were obtained from metadata supplied by the sample provider rather than from assay-based typing. The full study reports these points: The quantity of clinical and demographic metadata differed by source and by participant and was supplied without curation.

At the junction V is shortened by 1 base and J by 5 bases, with 5 bases in between. From cysteine to phenylalanine, the CDR3 is 11 amino acids long. Just CDR3 DNA is preserved here, 33 bases in frame from base 1. For CDR1 and CDR2, the germline V gene (reference sequence) lists DFQATT and SNEGSKA. TCRbeta CDR3 regions were amplified from genomic DNA by means of the immunoSEQ Assay, a bias-controlled multiplex PCR. The authors' analysis ran thus. Nucleated cell counts per sample were estimated from amplification of reference gene primers within the assay. To quantify the absolute abundance of each unique TCRbeta CDR3 rearrangement, sequence reads were collapsed and filtered. For each sample, productive Simpson clonality was calculated as the square root of Simpson's diversity index over productive rearrangements. TCRdb retrieved this table from immuneACCESS and kept in-frame rearrangements only. Not all clones are present; in checked studies, unresolved V genes account for under half, and no reason is known for the remainder. Clonal size and the V and J genes are those of that table, whereas D and trimming came from the DNA. Present in this sample are under 400,000 clones, around 90% of which were seen just once. Clones ranked in the top ten supply 3.5% to 4% of the sample.

In Seattle, one collaborating source enrolled patients while the infection was active and tracked those patients longitudinally over the course of disease. Collaborating institutions collected whole blood in K2EDTA tubes following their own protocols. For TCRbeta analysis, collaborator samples were shipped as frozen whole blood, as isolated PBMCs, or as DNA extracted from either sample type. With respect to this clone: Its specific antigen is unknown. No base quality values were provided; no much bigger clone lies one nucleotide off. Other DNA variants within this sample encode the same CDR3.

The rearranged segments are TRBV20-1 and TRBJ1-1; the D gene lacks a confident call. Material: peripheral blood. This TCR was sampled from a woman aged 60-75 years with COVID-19, enrolled during active disease. CDR3 loop: CSARAGTEAFF. The DNA reads TGCAGTGCTAGAGCGGGGACTGAAGCTTTCTTT.